What follows are 27 T cell receptor beta chains derived from one specimen sequenced in a study of long-term antiretroviral therapy in people with HIV. Survey-level resolution applied to immunoSEQ assay v3.0. The method was immunoSEQ multiplex PCR; TCRdb's version includes in-frame clones alone and lacks a portion of them. The sample lists roughly 31,000 clones; approximately 91% were seen once. The starting material was unsorted PBMCs, obtained about 5 years before starting antiretroviral therapy. Receptors originate from a man between 45 and 60 years old with HIV.

V usage is TRBV30 and J usage is TRBJ1-3; D call uncertain. This CDR3 has 14 amino acids. From germline, CDR1 is GTSNPN and CDR2 SVGIG (reference sequence). Trimming removed 4 bases from V and 0 bases from J, with 10 bases in between. The CDR3 reads CAWTVGTSGNTIYF. CDR3 sequence (DNA): TGTGCCTGGACAGTCGGTACCTCTGGAAACACCATATATTTT. Full variable domain (rest looked up from reference TRBV30 and TRBJ1-3): SQTIHQWPATLVQPVGSPLSLECTVEGTSNPNLYWYRQAAGRGLQLLFYSVGIGQISSEVPQNLSASRPQDRQFILSSKKLLLSDSGFYLCAWTVGTSGNTIYFGEGSWLTVV.

J is TRBJ2-2 and V is TRBV13; 11 positions match TRBD2. Germline CDR1 reads PRHDT; CDR2 reads FYEKMQ (reference sequence). V lost 4 bases and J lost 3; bases outside the gene matches: 13. The CDR3 runs 19 residues. The CDR3 bases are TGTGCCAGCAGCTCTGAACTCTTACGGACTAGCGGGTACACCGGGGAGCTGTTTTTT. Protein sequence: CASSSELLRTSGYTGELFF.

DNA of the CDR3: TGTGCCAGTAGTATGTTTCAGGGTACTGAAGCTTTCTTT. Translation gives CASSMFQGTEAFF. This chain uses TRBV19 with TRBJ1-1; D possibly corresponds to TRBD1 (5 bases). Germline assignment: CDR1 LNHDA and CDR2 SQIVND (reference sequence). V lost 3 bases, J lost 5 bases, and 10 bases lay in between. This CDR3 comprises 13 residues.

The rearrangement joins TRBV18 to TRBJ1-6; TRBD1 agrees at 8 bases. There are 15 residues in the CDR3. Trimming removed 2 bases from V and 8 bases from J; junction bases left unmatched: 5. Germline V gene lookup returns CDR1 KGHSH and CDR2 LQKENI. CDR3 sequence (DNA): TGTGCCAGCTCACCAGCCGGGACAGGCTATTCACCCCTCCACTTT. It translates to CASSPAGTGYSPLHF. The full variable domain, in which reference TRBV18 and TRBJ1-6 provide the parts outside the CDR3, is NAGVMQNPRHLVRRRGQEARLRCSPMKGHSHVYWYRQLPEEGLKFMVYLQKENIIDESGMPKERFSAEFPKEGPSILRIQQVVRGDSAAYFCASSPAGTGYSPLHFGNGTRLTVT.

The V gene is TRBV6-5, the J gene TRBJ1-2; D remains unclear. Germline-derived CDR1 and CDR2 are MNHEY and SVGAGI. This CDR3 region has 11 residues. V was shortened by 6 bases and J by 3 bases, with 5 bases between the two germline ends. CDR3 in amino acids: CASRQDYGYTF. As DNA, the CDR3 is TGTGCCAGCAGGCAGGACTATGGCTACACCTTC.

CDR3 residues: CASSLRGGSRSAAIQYF. DNA of the CDR3: TGTGCCAGCAGTCTCAGGGGGGGTTCCCGAAGTGCAGCCATTCAGTACTTC. The V and J genes are TRBV7-2 and TRBJ2-4, with D perhaps being TRBD1 or TRBD2 (7 bases each). CDR1 is SGHTA, CDR2 FQGNSA, per germline. The germline V and J ends were trimmed by 6 bases and 9 bases, with 27 bases remaining between them. This CDR3 is 17 amino acids long.

This clone was detected once. The chain is built from TRBV7-9 and TRBJ1-4; possible D gene TRBD1, 6 bases. Trimming cost V 5 bases and J 8 bases, with 21 bases left between them. The CDR3 has 16 residues. In germline, CDR1 is SEHNR, CDR2 FQNEAQ (reference sequence). CDR3 in amino acids: CASSPTRGRGYEKLFF. CDR3 DNA sequence: TGTGCCAGCAGCCCTACCCGGGGCAGGGGTTACGAAAAACTGTTTTTT.

In its sample, this clone was seen once. This chain joins TRBV5-4 and TRBJ1-4; no definite D call. The CDR3 has 19 amino acids. Trimming removed 4 bases from V and 3 bases from J, with 25 bases in between. Germline V gives CDR1 SGHNT, CDR2 YYREEE (reference sequence). The CDR3 DNA follows: TGTGCCAGCAGCACCCCCGGGAACGCCCCAAGTTTAGCTAATGAAAAACTGTTTTTT. It codes for CASSTPGNAPSLANEKLFF.

The genes are TRBV5-1 and TRBJ2-7; 8 nucleotides match TRBD2. This CDR3 contains 13 residues. Germline lookup yields CDR1 SGHRS and CDR2 YFSETQ. Trimming removed 6 bases from V and 1 base from J; junction bases left unmatched: 3. This CDR3 is CASKASGSYEQYF. The CDR3 coding sequence is TGCGCCAGCAAGGCTAGCGGGTCCTACGAGCAGTACTTC.

This clone was counted a single time. V usage is TRBV7-2 and J usage is TRBJ2-7; TRBD2 is a possible D gene (7 bases). V was trimmed by 5 bases and J by 5 bases, leaving 16 bases between them. Germline values: CDR1 SGHTA, CDR2 FQGNSA. The CDR3 runs 14 residues. The chain's CDR3 is CASSPSGAGDEQYF. CDR3 nucleotide sequence: TGTGCCAGCAGCCCCAGCGGGGCAGGGGACGAGCAGTACTTC.

This rearrangement joins TRBV7-9 to TRBJ2-7, with a tentative D call TRBD1 (6 bases). Trimming shortened V by 2 bases and J by 1 base, and 9 bases separated the two germline ends. Germline V lookup: CDR1 SEHNR, CDR2 FQNEAQ (reference sequence). The CDR3 sequence is 14 residues long. CDR3 loop: CASSLRTESYEQYF. The DNA for the CDR3 is TGTGCCAGCAGCTTACGGACAGAGTCCTACGAGCAGTACTTC.

The table lists this clone with a few counts. The chain recombines TRBV2 with TRBJ1-2; D is ambiguous. This CDR3 is 14 amino acids long. Looked up from germline, CDR1 is SNHLY and CDR2 is FYNNEI. The V end was cut by 4 bases, the J end by 2 bases, with 11 bases between. CDR3 sequence (DNA): TGTGCCAGCAGTGGTCAGACGGCGAACTATGGCTACACCTTC. Amino acid sequence: CASSGQTANYGYTF.

The gene calls are TRBV5-6 and TRBJ2-7; 11 positions agree with TRBD2. Trimming removed 6 bases from V and 4 bases from J; junction bases left unmatched: 6. The length of the CDR3 is 14 residues. The V gene's germline CDR1 is SGHDT and CDR2 YYEEEE. CDR3 in amino acids: CASKPGLAAYEQYF. The CDR3 nucleotides are TGTGCCAGCAAACCGGGACTAGCGGCTTACGAGCAGTACTTC.

The CDR3 sequence: CASSLGAGLLSSYEQYF. The CDR3 coding sequence is TGTGCCAGCAGCTTGGGGGCGGGACTTTTGAGCTCCTACGAGCAGTACTTC. The chain combines TRBV5-6 with TRBJ2-7, with D perhaps TRBD2 (6 bases). This CDR3 has 17 amino acids. Trimming shortened V by 0 bases and J by 0 bases, and 16 bases separated the two germline ends. CDR1 is SGHDT and CDR2 is YYEEEE in the germline V gene.

The chain combines TRBV2 with TRBJ2-2; D is unresolved. The germline CDR1 and CDR2 sequences are SNHLY and FYNNEI. This CDR3 spans 13 amino acids. V lost 5 bases, J lost 6 bases, and 10 bases lay in between. The CDR3 DNA follows: TGTGCCAGCAGTCGCACAACGGCCGGGGAGCTGTTTTTT. Translating gives CASSRTTAGELFF.

This chain links TRBV27 with TRBJ2-3; 12 nucleotides align to TRBD2. With 6 bases clipped from V and 4 bases from J, the junction kept 5 bases outside the gene matches. The germline V gene has CDR1 MNHEY and CDR2 SMNVEV (reference sequence). The CDR3 has 15 amino acids. The CDR3 sequence: CASRPGLAGSDTQYF. For the CDR3, the DNA is TGTGCCAGCAGACCCGGACTAGCGGGGTCAGATACGCAGTATTTT.

The J gene is TRBJ2-7, the V gene TRBV9; possibly TRBD1 for D (5 bases). There are 14 residues in the CDR3. The V end was cut by 5 bases, the J end by 5 bases, with 17 bases between. The germline CDR1 and CDR2 sequences are SGDLS and YYNGEE. In nucleotides, the CDR3 is TGTGCCAGCAGTAGAGAAGGGGCGCTGAACGAGCAGTACTTC. This encodes CASSREGALNEQYF.

The CDR3 DNA is TGTGCCAGCAGTGACTCTTCACCCCTCCACTTT. It translates to CASSDSSPLHF. The V call is TRBV2, the J call TRBJ1-6; D is unclear. Germline V gene lookup returns CDR1 SNHLY and CDR2 FYNNEI. The CDR3 has 11 amino acids. Trimming took 3 bases from V and 9 from J, leaving 3 bases between them.

V gene TRBV5-1 combines with J gene TRBJ2-5, with D perhaps assigned TRBD1 or TRBD2 (6 bases each). Germline CDR1 reads SGHRS; CDR2 reads YFSETQ. Trimming cost V 0 bases and J 5 bases, with 11 bases left between them. The CDR3 is 14 amino acids. The CDR3 DNA sequence: TGCGCCAGCAGCTTGGCGGGGGCAGGGGAGACCCAGTACTTC. This sequence encodes CASSLAGAGETQYF.

This clone was seen just once. The rearrangement links TRBV18 to TRBJ1-5; D might be TRBD1 (5 bases). The CDR3 runs to 13 residues. V shed 3 bases and J shed 5 bases, with 8 bases lying between them. CDR1 KGHSH and CDR2 LQKENI come from the germline V gene. The CDR3 DNA reads TGTGCCAGCTCACCTAAAGGGGATCAGCCCCAGCATTTT. Residues: CASSPKGDQPQHF.

The chain employs TRBV7-2 and TRBJ2-5, with 14 bases aligning to TRBD2. CDR1 is SGHTA, CDR2 FQGNSA, per germline. The V segment lost 5 bases and the J segment 2 bases; nucleotides outside the gene matches: 13. This CDR3 has 19 residues. CDR3 sequence (DNA): TGTGCCAGCAGCCCGCGACTAGGGACTAGCGGGGGCTCACAAGAGACCCAGTACTTC. Its protein product is CASSPRLGTSGGSQETQYF.

The CDR3 bases are TGCGCCAGCAGGGGACAGGGAGGCACTGAAGCTTTCTTT. Amino acid sequence: CASRGQGGTEAFF. The chain employs TRBV10-2 and TRBJ1-1; TRBD1 aligns across 9 bases. The CDR3 sequence is 13 residues long. CDR1 WSHSY and CDR2 SAAADI come from the germline V gene. The J segment lost 4 bases and the V segment lost 6 bases, leaving 3 bases of the junction unmatched.

The chain uses TRBV9 and TRBJ1-2; D perhaps matches TRBD1 (6 bases). The germline V and J ends were trimmed by 0 bases and 2 bases, with 8 bases remaining between them. The CDR3 covers 14 residues. Per the germline V gene, CDR1 is SGDLS and CDR2 is YYNGEE. The CDR3 sequence is CASSVGGGNYGYTF. CDR3 DNA sequence: TGTGCCAGCAGCGTAGGAGGGGGGAACTATGGCTACACCTTC.

The chain couples TRBV6-5 to TRBJ1-1; D not resolved. V lost 8 bases and J 10 bases, leaving 17 bases between the germline ends. This CDR3 has 12 amino acids. Germline V gives CDR1 MNHEY, CDR2 SVGAGI. The CDR3 loop is CASFKQWARAFF. The CDR3 region has the DNA TGTGCCAGCTTTAAACAATGGGCTAGAGCTTTCTTT.

This rearrangement joins TRBV10-2 to TRBJ2-7; 10 bases line up with TRBD2. This CDR3 comprises 15 residues. Trimming at V came to 4 bases and at J to 3 bases, leaving 6 bases not matched to a gene. Germline loops: CDR1 WSHSY, CDR2 SAAADI. The CDR3 nucleotides are TGCGCCAGCAGTGTACTAGCGGGGATTAGCTACGAGCAGTACTTC. This sequence encodes CASSVLAGISYEQYF.

In this sample, this clone turned up once. This rearrangement joins TRBV7-3 to TRBJ1-3; D not resolved. The CDR3 sequence is 15 residues long. Germline-derived CDR1 and CDR2 are SGHTA and FQGTGA. Trimming shortened V by 0 bases and J by 0 bases, and 6 bases separated the two germline ends. CDR3 loop: CASSLTTSSGNTIYF. Here the CDR3 DNA reads TGTGCCAGCAGCTTAACAACCAGCTCTGGAAACACCATATATTTT.

V is TRBV4-3 and J is TRBJ2-3; D is uncertain. The CDR3 totals 17 residues. Germline CDR1 and CDR2: LGHNA and YSLEER. The V end lost 0 bases, the J end lost 0 bases, and 13 bases lay between the germline ends. This chain's CDR3 is CASSQDAPPTSTDTQYF. The CDR3 nucleotides read TGCGCCAGCAGCCAAGATGCCCCTCCAACCAGCACAGATACGCAGTATTTT.